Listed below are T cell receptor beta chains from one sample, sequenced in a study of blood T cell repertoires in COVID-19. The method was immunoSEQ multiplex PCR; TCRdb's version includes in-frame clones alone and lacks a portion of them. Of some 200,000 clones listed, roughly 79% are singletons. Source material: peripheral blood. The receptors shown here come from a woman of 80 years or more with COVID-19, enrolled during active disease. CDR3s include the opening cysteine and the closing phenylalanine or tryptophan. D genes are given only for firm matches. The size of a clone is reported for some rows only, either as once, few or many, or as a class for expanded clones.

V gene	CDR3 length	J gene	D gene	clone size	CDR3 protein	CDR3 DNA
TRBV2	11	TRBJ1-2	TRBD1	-	CASPGGRGYTF	TGTGCCAGTCCAGGGGGCCGGGGCTACACCTTC
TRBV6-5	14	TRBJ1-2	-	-	CASSVEGEWGGYTF	TGTGCCAGCAGCGTCGAGGGGGAGTGGGGAGGCTACACCTTC
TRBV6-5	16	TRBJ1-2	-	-	CASSYRAGVRVFGYTF	TGTGCCAGCAGTTACAGAGCAGGGGTCAGGGTCTTTGGCTACACCTTC
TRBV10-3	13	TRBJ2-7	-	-	CATSGTLSYEQYF	TGTGCCACCTCGGGTACCCTCTCCTACGAGCAGTACTTC
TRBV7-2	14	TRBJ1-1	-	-	CASSPAVSNTEAFF	TGTGCCAGCAGCCCTGCAGTTTCGAACACTGAAGCTTTCTTT
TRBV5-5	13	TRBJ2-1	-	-	CASSLTTSHEQFF	TGTGCCAGCAGCTTAACTACTAGTCATGAGCAGTTCTTC
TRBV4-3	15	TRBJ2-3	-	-	CASSQGGGVTDTQYF	TGCGCCAGCAGCCAAGGAGGGGGGGTAACAGATACGCAGTATTTT
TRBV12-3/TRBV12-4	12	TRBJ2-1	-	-	CASSLLYNEQFF	TGTGCCAGCAGTTTACTTTACAATGAGCAGTTCTTC
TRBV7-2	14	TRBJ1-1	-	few	CASSLTGRNTEAFF	TGTGCCAGCAGCTTAACAGGGCGGAACACTGAAGCTTTCTTT
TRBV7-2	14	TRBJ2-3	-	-	CASSPTSFTDTQYF	TGTGCCAGCAGCCCTACCTCTTTCACAGATACGCAGTATTTT